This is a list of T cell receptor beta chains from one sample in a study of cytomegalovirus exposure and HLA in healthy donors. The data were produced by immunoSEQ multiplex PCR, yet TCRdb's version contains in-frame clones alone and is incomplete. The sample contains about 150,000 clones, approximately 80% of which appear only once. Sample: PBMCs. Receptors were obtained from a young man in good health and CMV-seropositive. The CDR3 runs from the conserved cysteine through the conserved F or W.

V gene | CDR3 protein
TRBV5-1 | CASSFFFQTGGGYTF
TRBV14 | CASSQEEMGQGVSYTF
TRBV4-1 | CASSYGTGIDTQYF
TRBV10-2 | CASSVGPESGSAYEQYF
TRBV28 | CASSTSGQGAGEQYF
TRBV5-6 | CASSLVGLAGIGEQFF
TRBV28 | CASSLDPTSGNPDDWETQYF
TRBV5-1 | CASSLVTPGSYEQYF
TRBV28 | CASSHFDGDYGYTF
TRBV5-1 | CASGRLAGETQYF
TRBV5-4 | CASSRSGRTLYTGELFF
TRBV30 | CAWSLMGGLGYNEQFF
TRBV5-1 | CASSAGLAVSYEQYF
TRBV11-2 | CASSPQPGTGELFF
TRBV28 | CASSPLERGAYEQYF
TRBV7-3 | CASSLSGISTDTQYF
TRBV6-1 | CASKTRDRVEPQHF